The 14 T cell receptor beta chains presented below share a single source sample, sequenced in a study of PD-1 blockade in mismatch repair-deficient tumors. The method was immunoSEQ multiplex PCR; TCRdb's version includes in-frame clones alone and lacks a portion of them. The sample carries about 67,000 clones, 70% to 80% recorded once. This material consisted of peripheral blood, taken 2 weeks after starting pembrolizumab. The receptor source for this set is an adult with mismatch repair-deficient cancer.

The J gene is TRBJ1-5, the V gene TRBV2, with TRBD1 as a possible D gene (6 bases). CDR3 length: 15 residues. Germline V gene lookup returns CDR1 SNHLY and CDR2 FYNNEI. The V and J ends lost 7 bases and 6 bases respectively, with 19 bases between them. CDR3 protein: CASTATGLSGQPQHF. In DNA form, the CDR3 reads TGTGCCAGCACCGCTACAGGGCTCTCCGGTCAGCCCCAGCATTTT.

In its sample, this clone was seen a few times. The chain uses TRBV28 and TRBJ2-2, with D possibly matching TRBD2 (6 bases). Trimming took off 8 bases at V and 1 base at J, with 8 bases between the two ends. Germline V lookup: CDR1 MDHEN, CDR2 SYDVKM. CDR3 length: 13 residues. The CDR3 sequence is CASRDLNTGELFF. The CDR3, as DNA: TGTGCCAGCCGGGACTTGAACACCGGGGAGCTGTTTTTT.

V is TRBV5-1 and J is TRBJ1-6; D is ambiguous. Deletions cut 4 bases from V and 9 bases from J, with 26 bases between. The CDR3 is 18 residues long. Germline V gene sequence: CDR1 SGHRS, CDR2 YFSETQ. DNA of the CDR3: TGCGCCAGCAGCCTAACCTCCCTATCCGGGATCCTGGGTTCACCCCTCCACTTT. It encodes CASSLTSLSGILGSPLHF.

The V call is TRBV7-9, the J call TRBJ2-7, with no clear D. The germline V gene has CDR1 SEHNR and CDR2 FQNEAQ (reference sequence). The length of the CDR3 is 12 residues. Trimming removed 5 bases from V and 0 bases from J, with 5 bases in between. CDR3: CASSPNSYEQYF. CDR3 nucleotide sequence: TGTGCCAGCAGCCCCAACTCCTACGAGCAGTACTTC.

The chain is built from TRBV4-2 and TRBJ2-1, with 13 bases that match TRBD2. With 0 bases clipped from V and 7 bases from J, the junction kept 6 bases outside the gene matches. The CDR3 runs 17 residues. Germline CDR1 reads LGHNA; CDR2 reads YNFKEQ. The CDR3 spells CASSQEKGLAGENEQFF. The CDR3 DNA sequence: TGTGCCAGCAGCCAAGAGAAAGGACTAGCGGGAGAAAATGAGCAGTTCTTC.

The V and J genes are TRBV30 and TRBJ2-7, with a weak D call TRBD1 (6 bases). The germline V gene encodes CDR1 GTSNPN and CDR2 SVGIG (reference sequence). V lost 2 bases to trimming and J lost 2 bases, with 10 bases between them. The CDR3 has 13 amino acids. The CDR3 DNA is TGTGCCTGGAGTCGCAAGGGGGCCTACGAGCAGTACTTC. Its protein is CAWSRKGAYEQYF. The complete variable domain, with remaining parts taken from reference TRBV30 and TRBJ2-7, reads SQTIHQWPATLVQPVGSPLSLECTVEGTSNPNLYWYRQAAGRGLQLLFYSVGIGQISSEVPQNLSASRPQDRQFILSSKKLLLSDSGFYLCAWSRKGAYEQYFGPGTRLTVT.

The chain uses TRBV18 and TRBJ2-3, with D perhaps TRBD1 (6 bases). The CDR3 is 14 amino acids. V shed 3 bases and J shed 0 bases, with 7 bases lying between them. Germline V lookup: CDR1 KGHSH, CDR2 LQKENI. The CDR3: CASSPDRSTDTQYF. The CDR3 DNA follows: TGTGCCAGCTCACCCGACAGGAGCACAGATACGCAGTATTTT.

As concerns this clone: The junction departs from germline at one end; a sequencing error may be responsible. This CDR3 reads CGVRSSYNEQFF. The DNA of the CDR3 is TGCGGGGTGCGGAGCTCCTACAATGAGCAGTTCTTC. V usage is TRBV2 and J usage is TRBJ2-1; possible D gene TRBD2, 5 bases. Per germline, CDR1 SNHLY and CDR2 FYNNEI. CDR3 length: 12 amino acids.

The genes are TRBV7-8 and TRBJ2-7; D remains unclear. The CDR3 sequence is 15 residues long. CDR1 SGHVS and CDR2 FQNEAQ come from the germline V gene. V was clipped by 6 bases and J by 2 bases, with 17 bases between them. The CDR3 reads CASSLPRVGPYEQYF. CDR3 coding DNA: TGTGCCAGCAGTTTACCTCGTGTGGGCCCCTACGAGCAGTACTTC.

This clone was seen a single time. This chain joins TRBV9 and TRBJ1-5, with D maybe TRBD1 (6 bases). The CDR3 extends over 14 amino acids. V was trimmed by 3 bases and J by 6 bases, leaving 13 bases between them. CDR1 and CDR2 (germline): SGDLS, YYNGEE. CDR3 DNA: TGTGCCAGCAGCGGAGACGGGGGCCGTCAGCCCCAGCATTTT. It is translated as CASSGDGGRQPQHF.

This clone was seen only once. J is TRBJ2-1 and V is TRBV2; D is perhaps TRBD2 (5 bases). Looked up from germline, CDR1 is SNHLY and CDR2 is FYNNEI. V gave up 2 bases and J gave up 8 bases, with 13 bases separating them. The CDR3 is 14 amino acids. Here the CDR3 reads CASSERLATDEQFF. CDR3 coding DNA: TGTGCCAGCAGTGAACGGCTAGCTACCGATGAGCAGTTCTTC.

The CDR3 DNA follows: TGTGCCAGCAGACCTGGGACTAGCTCCTACAATGAGCAGTTCTTC. As protein: CASRPGTSSYNEQFF. The rearrangement uses TRBV7-3 and TRBJ2-1; 8 nucleotides match TRBD2. Germline lookup yields CDR1 SGHTA and CDR2 FQGTGA. The CDR3 consists of 15 residues. J was trimmed by 0 bases and V by 6 bases; bases with no gene match: 4.

In DNA, the CDR3 is TGTGCCGGACGGGGGTCTAGCACAGATACGCAGTATTTT. This encodes CAGRGSSTDTQYF. The chain is built from TRBV18 and TRBJ2-3, with D possibly being TRBD2 (6 bases). The V end was cut by 11 bases, the J end by 0 bases, with 12 bases between. In germline, CDR1 is KGHSH, CDR2 LQKENI. This CDR3 is 13 amino acids long.

The CDR3 reads CASRGQSSYEQYF. The CDR3 nucleotides read TGTGCCAGCAGGGGACAAAGCTCCTACGAGCAGTACTTC. This chain uses TRBV6-1 with TRBJ2-7; a possible D gene is TRBD1 (6 bases). The CDR3 runs to 13 residues. Germline CDR1 is MNHNS and CDR2 is SASEGT. Trimming shortened V by 6 bases and J by 0 bases, and 9 bases separated the two germline ends.